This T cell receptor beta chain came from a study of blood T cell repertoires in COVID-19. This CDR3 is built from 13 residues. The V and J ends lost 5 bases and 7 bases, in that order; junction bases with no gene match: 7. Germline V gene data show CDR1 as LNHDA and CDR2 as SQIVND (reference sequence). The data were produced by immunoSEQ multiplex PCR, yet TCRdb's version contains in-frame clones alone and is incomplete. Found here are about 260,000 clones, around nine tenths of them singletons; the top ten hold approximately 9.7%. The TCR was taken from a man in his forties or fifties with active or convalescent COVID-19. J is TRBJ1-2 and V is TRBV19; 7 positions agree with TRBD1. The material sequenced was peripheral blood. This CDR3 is CASSVYRGRGYTF. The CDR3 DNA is TGTGCCAGTAGTGTCTACAGGGGCCGTGGCTACACCTTC.